Following are 23 T cell receptor beta chains from one sample sequenced in a study of Graves' ophthalmopathy and Graves' hyperthyroidism. As the template, RNA transcripts were used to amplify TCR beta CDR3 regions. HTBI-primed RT-PCR formed the first round, and a multiplex PCR formed the second. TCRdb used MiXCR to reprocess the multiplex PCR reads, holding one entry per CDR3 protein. This table has 200,000 to 300,000 distinct CDR3 sequences, around 50% appearing once. The sequenced material came from peripheral blood. These receptors were collected from an adult man with Graves' ophthalmopathy.

The chain employs TRBV20-1 and TRBJ2-2; D is perhaps TRBD1 or TRBD2 (5 bases each). CDR3 length equals 16 residues. V was pared by 1 base and J by 2 bases, with 14 bases between. CDR1 and CDR2 (germline): DFQATT, SNEGSKA (reference sequence). The CDR3 protein is CSARAVRDGNTGELFF. The CDR3, as DNA: TGCAGTGCTAGAGCTGTAAGGGACGGCAACACCGGGGAGCTGTTTTTT.

The chain employs TRBV5-1 and TRBJ2-2, with D uncertain. V gave up 2 bases and J gave up 4 bases, with 12 bases separating them. The germline V gene has CDR1 SGHRS and CDR2 YFSETQ. CDR3 length: 15 amino acids. The CDR3 sequence is CASSFLGSGTGELFF. CDR3 sequence (DNA): TGCGCCAGCAGCTTTTTGGGTTCTGGCACCGGGGAGCTGTTTTTT.

There are a few counts of this clonotype. This chain uses TRBV12-3 or TRBV12-4 with TRBJ2-7; D is uncertain. The CDR3 runs to 13 residues. The germline V and J ends were trimmed by 5 bases and 2 bases, with 10 bases remaining between them. The CDR3 DNA sequence: TGTGCCAGCAGTCTCTACGAAGCCTACGAGCAGTACTTC. Translated, it gives CASSLYEAYEQYF.

V gene TRBV10-3 combines with J gene TRBJ2-7; 8 nucleotides align to TRBD2. Trimming took 10 bases from V and 3 from J; bases not matched to a gene: 8. Germline V CDR1 and CDR2: ENHRY, SYGVKD. CDR3 size: 13 residues. The CDR3 sequence is CASSGGALYEQYF. The CDR3, as DNA: TGTGCCAGCTCGGGGGGGGCCCTCTACGAGCAGTACTTC.

This clonotype was seen at least ten times. The chain has TRBV7-9 and TRBJ1-6, with 9 bases fitting TRBD1. Germline CDR1 SEHNR, CDR2 FQNEAQ (reference sequence). Unmatched junction bases numbered 8, after V lost 5 bases and J lost 9 bases. The CDR3 contains 15 residues. DNA for the CDR3: TGTGCCAGCAGCCCTCCGGGACAGGGTACTTCACCCCTCCACTTT. Its translation: CASSPPGQGTSPLHF.

The rearrangement joins TRBV29-1 to TRBJ1-1; D is ambiguous. CDR1 is SQVTM, CDR2 ANQGSEA, per germline. This CDR3 has 14 amino acids. Trimming pared 5 bases from V and 1 base from J, leaving 14 bases between. In DNA form, the CDR3 reads TGCAGCGTTCGGTGGGTGAAGGGGAACACTGAAGCTTTCTTT. As protein: CSVRWVKGNTEAFF.

The rearrangement joins TRBV2 to TRBJ2-5; TRBD1 aligns across 7 bases. Germline values: CDR1 SNHLY, CDR2 FYNNEI. The CDR3 runs 14 residues. With 6 bases clipped from V and 0 bases from J, the junction kept 4 bases outside the gene matches. CDR3 coding DNA: TGTGCCAGCAGGCTCAGGGGGAACCAAGAGACCCAGTACTTC. This codes for CASRLRGNQETQYF. Full variable domain (remainder filled in from reference TRBV2 and TRBJ2-5): EPEVTQTPSHQVTQMGQEVILRCVPISNHLYFYWYRQILGQKVEFLVSFYNNEISEKSEIFDDQFSVERPDGSNFTLKIRSTKLEDSAMYFCASRLRGNQETQYFGPGTRLLVL.

This clonotype was detected a few times. The chain links TRBV6-6 to TRBJ2-6; D may correspond to TRBD1 or TRBD2 (6 bases each). The CDR3 has 18 residues. Trimming removed 2 bases at V and 0 bases at J, with 14 bases between. Per the germline V gene, CDR1 is MNHNY and CDR2 is SVGAGI (reference sequence). CDR3 amino acids: CASSYAPWGASGANVLTF. Here the CDR3 DNA reads TGTGCCAGCAGTTACGCCCCGTGGGGGGCCTCTGGGGCCAACGTCCTGACTTTC.

This clonotype was picked up many times. As DNA, the CDR3 is TGTGCCAGCAGTGAGCAGGGAAACTATGGCTACACCTTC. Its translation is CASSEQGNYGYTF. The genes are TRBV25-1 and TRBJ1-2; maybe TRBD1 (5 bases). The CDR3 is made up of 13 amino acids. Trimming left V 3 bases short and J 2 bases short, with 7 bases between. Germline loops: CDR1 MGHDK, CDR2 SYGVNS.

This sequence joins TRBV12-3 or TRBV12-4 and TRBJ1-5; 10 positions match TRBD1. The CDR3 has 14 residues. Trimming at V came to 6 bases and at J to 6 bases, leaving 5 bases not matched to a gene. CDR3 nucleotide sequence: TGTGCCAGCAGCCCCGACAGGGGGCTTCAGCCCCAGCATTTT. This codes for CASSPDRGLQPQHF.

The V call is TRBV6-6, the J call TRBJ2-7; D uncertain. Germline loops: CDR1 MNHNY, CDR2 SVGAGI (reference sequence). Trimming removed 2 bases from V and 3 bases from J, with 8 bases in between. There are 13 residues in the CDR3. The CDR3 region has the DNA TGTGCCAGCAGTTACGAGAGGATCTACGAGCAGTACTTC. Protein: CASSYERIYEQYF.

This clonotype was counted between two and nine times. This chain joins TRBV9 and TRBJ1-3; tentative D call: TRBD1 (6 bases). CDR1 and CDR2 from the germline V gene are SGDLS and YYNGEE. The CDR3 runs to 15 residues. V was cut by 1 base and J by 8 bases, with 16 bases left in between. CDR3 protein: CASSVFGGRVDTIYF. The CDR3 DNA follows: TGTGCCAGCAGCGTATTCGGGGGGCGAGTAGACACCATATATTTT.

The chain uses TRBV5-6 and TRBJ2-5; no clear D. The CDR3 is made up of 14 amino acids. CDR1 SGHDT and CDR2 YYEEEE come from the germline V gene. Trimming removed 0 bases from V and 5 bases from J, with 11 bases in between. The CDR3 region has the DNA TGTGCCAGCAGCTTGGGACCACGGCCGGAGACCCAGTACTTC. Protein: CASSLGPRPETQYF.

This chain connects TRBV24-1 to TRBJ1-2, with TRBD1 matching over 10 bases. Unmatched junction bases numbered 7, after V lost 3 bases and J lost 4 bases. CDR1 and CDR2 from the germline V gene are KGHDR and SFDVKD. This CDR3 region has 16 residues. The CDR3 loop reads CATSDPRTGGVYGYTF. CDR3 DNA: TGTGCCACCAGTGATCCCCGGACAGGGGGGGTCTATGGCTACACCTTC.

This clonotype was picked up one time. The junction differs from germline at one of its ends, possibly a read error. The genes are TRBV2 and TRBJ2-7, with 10 nucleotides matching TRBD2. The V gene's germline CDR1 is SNHLY and CDR2 FYNNEI. The CDR3 length is 14 residues. Here the CDR3 reads CAGSVLGTSDEQYF. Written as DNA, the CDR3 is TGTGCCGGCAGTGTGTTGGGGACTAGCGACGAGCAGTACTTC.

The chain employs TRBV12-3 or TRBV12-4 and TRBJ1-4; D is possibly TRBD1 (5 bases). V lost 3 bases and J 8 bases, leaving 13 bases between the germline ends. This CDR3 spans 14 amino acids. This chain's CDR3 is CASSLVQGGEKLFF. The DNA for the CDR3 is TGTGCCAGCAGTTTGGTCCAGGGTGGAGAAAAACTGTTTTTT.

This clonotype was detected a few times. The chain employs TRBV2 and TRBJ1-2, with TRBD1 matching over 10 bases. Germline assignment: CDR1 SNHLY and CDR2 FYNNEI. The CDR3 is made up of 13 amino acids. V shed 6 bases, J shed 4 bases, and the junction held 2 bases outside the gene matches. In DNA, the CDR3 is TGTGCCAGCAGGGGACAGGGGTCCTATGGCTACACCTTC. Protein: CASRGQGSYGYTF.

This clonotype was counted at least ten times. V is TRBV29-1 and J is TRBJ1-5; the D gene is possibly TRBD1 (5 bases). Trimming removed 5 bases at V and 2 bases at J, with 13 bases between. Germline-derived CDR1 and CDR2 are SQVTM and ANQGSEA. The CDR3 consists of 14 residues. CDR3 protein: CSVTMGGRNQPQHF. Here the CDR3 DNA reads TGCAGCGTTACAATGGGGGGACGCAATCAGCCCCAGCATTTT.

This chain uses TRBV10-3 with TRBJ2-7; the match to TRBD2 covers 10 bases. The J segment lost 0 bases and the V segment lost 10 bases, leaving 9 bases of the junction unmatched. The CDR3 covers 15 residues. Germline assignment: CDR1 ENHRY and CDR2 SYGVKD. The CDR3 region has the DNA TGTGCCAGCAGCCCGGGACTAGCGAACTCCTACGAGCAGTACTTC. Translated: CASSPGLANSYEQYF.

This clonotype showed up just once. The chain recombines TRBV7-9 with TRBJ1-1, with D perhaps matching TRBD1 (6 bases). This CDR3 region has 12 residues. V lost 5 bases and J 11 bases, leaving 15 bases between the germline ends. Germline CDR1 SEHNR, CDR2 FQNEAQ (reference sequence). The CDR3 DNA reads as TGTGCCAGCAGCCTGGGGGCCCGAGGTGCTTTCTTT. It specifies CASSLGARGAFF.

A note on this clonotype: With a much larger clone just one base away, this may be a read error. This sequence joins TRBV10-3 and TRBJ1-6; D remains unclear. The CDR3 has 13 residues. Germline V CDR1 and CDR2: ENHRY, SYGVKD. CDR3 region: CATRGAINSPLYF. The CDR3 DNA sequence: TGTGCCACCCGAGGAGCAATCAATTCACCCCTCTACTTT.

This chain joins TRBV2 and TRBJ2-5; D remains ambiguous. Germline CDR1 reads SNHLY; CDR2 reads FYNNEI. V was clipped by 3 bases and J by 5 bases, with 10 bases between them. The CDR3 consists of 13 residues. The CDR3 sequence: CASSDLGPETQYF. The CDR3 DNA reads TGTGCCAGCAGTGATTTAGGTCCGGAGACCCAGTACTTC.

In this sample, this clonotype turned up a few times. This chain uses TRBV24-1 with TRBJ2-7; tentative D call: TRBD1 (6 bases). Germline CDR1 reads KGHDR; CDR2 reads SFDVKD. The CDR3 is 15 amino acids. The V gene lost 3 bases and the J gene lost 0 bases, with 11 bases spanning the gap. CDR3 sequence (DNA): TGTGCCACCAGTGATGCCTCGGGACACTCCTACGAGCAGTACTTC. Residues: CATSDASGHSYEQYF.